This TCR beta chain was recovered during a study of T cell responses to AZD1222 COVID-19 vaccine listed by TCRdb under 2021. For the study in its entirety: A total of under 250 trial participants underwent TCR sequencing, of whom roughly 210 had received two doses of AZD1222 and about 26 had received two doses of the MenACWY control vaccine. Trial participants were enrolled by age into 18-55, 56-69 and 70-plus year subgroups, with roughly 150, 30 and 60 TCR-sequenced participants respectively.

The germline V gene supplies CDR1 MNHEY and CDR2 SVGEGT. The CDR3, cysteine through phenylalanine, is 15 amino acids long. Of the read, only the CDR3 DNA is kept; its 45 bases are in frame from base 1. Ends trimmed: V by 2 bases, J by 0 bases; bases unmatched to a gene: 4. Study-wide conclusions, independent of this receptor: Spike-specific TCR breadth and depth rose significantly after two AZD1222 doses compared with day 0 and with MenACWY recipients. The 56-69-year group was small, and its depth increase did not reach significance, likely because of low power. Nearly half of unique spike-specific TCRs reportedly recognized epitopes outside regions mutated in the B.1.351 and B.1.1.7 variants. Vaccine-associated CD4 TCRs spanned the whole spike protein, with dominant responses in regions 160-218 and 743-854. Conclusions about previously exposed vaccinees are limited because only 6 or 7 AZD1222 recipients were SARS-CoV-2 seropositive at baseline. Because no day 14 peak-response samples were available, repertoires were characterized only after the peak T cell response. Participants were mostly white British and included more females than males, and it was suggested by the authors that clonal diversity may have been underestimated.

As concerns this clone: There is no known antigen for this receptor. Base qualities are not at hand, and no much larger clone is one base apart.

The CDR3 regions of human TCRbeta chains were analyzed by immunosequencing. The authors' pipeline ran thus. TCRs in the repertoires were compared against a reference library of SARS-CoV-2-specific TCRs that had been generated with the MIRA antigen-specificity platform. Breadth meant the fraction of unique TCRs that were SARS-CoV-2-associated, whereas depth meant the fraction of total T cells that were SARS-CoV-2-associated. Each spike-specific TCR was assigned to its reactive spike region and to a CD4 or CD8 class using the MIRA data. Log10-transformed breadth and depth values were compared by one-way ANOVA with Sidak's multiple comparisons tests. Here the immuneACCESS table is served through TCRdb, limited to in-frame sequences with V and J called. Missing clones are a known gap in these copies; in checked studies unresolved V genes cover under half, and the rest lacks a known reason. V and J calls and clone size follow that table, whereas D and trimming were derived from the DNA. The sample profile shows around 99,000 clones; 91% of them were found once. Roughly 8% of the sample is held by the ten biggest clonotypes.

The time point label, as the study defines it: about 28 days (+/-7) after the second vaccine dose. Because spike-specific TCR depth and breadth did not differ between the two schedules, AZD1222 recipients who got a second dose at roughly 4 weeks were pooled with those who got a second dose at roughly 12 weeks. Vaccinee samples were obtained from the UK trials COV001 and COV002, which included a single-blind randomized controlled phase 2/3 trial of AZD1222 (ChAdOx1 nCoV-19) in healthy adults. For TCRbeta chain sequencing, PBMC samples from trial participants were taken at day 0 and at day 28 after the second dose.

This receptor was taken from an adult who received the AZD1222 COVID-19 vaccine. The input for sequencing was peripheral blood, taken 28 days after the second AZD1222 dose. The sequence is built from TRBV6-2 or TRBV6-3 and TRBJ2-7, and 7 junction bases match TRBD2. The DNA sequence reads TGTGCCAGCAGTTACGGCGGGAGAAGCTCCTACGAGCAGTACTTC. Translated, this gives CASSYGGRSSYEQYF.